The subject of this entry is one T cell receptor beta chain. The antigen is undetermined. The data stem from a study of cytomegalovirus exposure and HLA in healthy donors. This CDR3 region has 17 residues. The germline V gene encodes CDR1 MGHRA and CDR2 YSYEKL. The V and J ends lost 0 bases and 4 bases respectively, with 18 bases between them. Overall study findings and caveats: A classifier reportedly called cytomegalovirus status with high sensitivity and specificity. Subsequent analysis found a tendency for first-cohort TCR clusters to co-occur within the 120 or so validation repertoires.

Clones were read by immunoSEQ multiplex PCR, and TCRdb kept only the in-frame ones, dropping some. Seen here are over 150,000 clones, around 83% observed once, and the top ten hold 2% to 2.5%. The chain has TRBV4-1 and TRBJ1-2; D uncertain. Sequencing was done on a sample of PBMCs. The sequence derives from a human donor in good health. The CDR3 coding sequence is TGCGCCAGCAGCCAAGATAGGCGGGGAACGATTCCCTATGGCTACACCTTC. This gives the protein CASSQDRRGTIPYGYTF.